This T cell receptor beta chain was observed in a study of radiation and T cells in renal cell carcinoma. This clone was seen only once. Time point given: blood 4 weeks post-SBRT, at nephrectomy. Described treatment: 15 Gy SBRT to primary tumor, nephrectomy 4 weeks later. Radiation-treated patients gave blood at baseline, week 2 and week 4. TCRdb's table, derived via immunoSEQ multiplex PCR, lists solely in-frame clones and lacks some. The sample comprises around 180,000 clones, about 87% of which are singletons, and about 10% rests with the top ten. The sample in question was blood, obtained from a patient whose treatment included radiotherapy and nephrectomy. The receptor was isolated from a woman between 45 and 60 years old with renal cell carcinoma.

CDR3 in amino acids: CASSYPGGMTYEQYF. Here the CDR3 DNA reads TGTGCCAGCAGTTACCCCGGGGGGATGACCTACGAGCAGTACTTC. The chain has TRBV6-6 and TRBJ2-7; the match to TRBD2 covers 7 bases. V gave up 2 bases and J gave up 2 bases; unmatched junction bases: 6. The CDR3 covers 15 residues. From germline, CDR1 is MNHNY and CDR2 SVGAGI (reference sequence).